This TCR beta chain was sequenced in a study of early stage breast cancer tumors. Study results and caveats: Blood repertoires resembled normal breast more than tumor. Compared with adjacent normal breast, tumors showed about 2.5-fold denser, more clonal T cells.

Each sample had two DNA replicates, approximately 0.49 ug blood or roughly 1.4 ug tissue. Profiled with immunoSEQ multiplex PCR; TCRdb holds only in-frame clones, not every one. The data show over 45,000 clones, around 83% seen once. With V trimmed by 6 bases and J by 5 bases, 14 bases remained unmatched. Germline V gene sequence: CDR1 KGHSH, CDR2 LQKENI. The CDR3 has 17 residues. This clone showed up just once. Its target is not known. The sequenced sample was blood. The TCR originated in a person aged 45-60 years with breast cancer. The chain joins TRBV18 to TRBJ2-5; 11 nucleotides agree with TRBD1. For the CDR3, the DNA is TGTGCCAGCTCGTCCGGGACAGGGGGATCCGACGGGGAGACCCAGTACTTC. Translating gives CASSSGTGGSDGETQYF.